A selection of T cell receptor beta chains follows, all from one sample in a study of blood T cell repertoires in COVID-19. Measured with immunoSEQ multiplex PCR; TCRdb has only the in-frame clones, and not every one. This table has approximately 280,000 clones, approximately 91% appearing once. Sequencing was carried out using peripheral blood. These receptors were taken from a young man with active or convalescent COVID-19. Each CDR3 is given with its conserved first and last residue. The D gene is left open where the match is weak. Size is stated for part of the rows, as once, few or many counts, or as a class when the clone is expanded.

v_gene	abundance	d_gene	j_gene	CDR3aa	CDR3nt
TRBV7-9	-	TRBD2	TRBJ2-2	CASSFSGTNTGELFF	TGTGCCAGCAGCTTTAGCGGGACGAACACCGGGGAGCTGTTTTTT
TRBV7-7	-	-	TRBJ2-5	CASSLVGGLETQYF	TGTGCCAGCAGCTTAGTGGGCGGGTTGGAGACCCAGTACTTC
TRBV4-1	-	TRBD1	TRBJ1-1	CASSQVGQGDTEAFF	TGCGCCAGCAGCCAAGTTGGGCAGGGGGACACTGAAGCTTTCTTT
TRBV11-2	-	TRBD1	TRBJ1-2	CASSKTDGGQGRGGYTF	TGTGCCAGCAGTAAAACTGACGGGGGACAGGGACGAGGTGGCTACACCTTC
TRBV4-1	-	-	TRBJ1-1	CASSPTQIMNTEAFF	TGCGCCAGCAGCCCCACCCAGATCATGAACACTGAAGCTTTCTTT
TRBV19	once	TRBD1	TRBJ2-3	CASRKRGQGISTDTQYF	TGTGCCAGTAGAAAAAGGGGACAGGGGATAAGCACAGATACGCAGTATTTT
TRBV4-1	few	-	TRBJ2-7	CASSRPGQTYEQYF	TGCGCCAGCAGCCGACCTGGACAGACCTACGAGCAGTACTTC
TRBV2	-	-	TRBJ1-6	CASSEIVRVGSPLHF	TGTGCCAGCAGTGAAATCGTCAGGGTGGGTTCACCCCTCCACTTT
TRBV9	-	TRBD1	TRBJ1-5	CASSPTGQGDQPQHF	TGTGCCAGCAGCCCAACCGGACAGGGAGATCAGCCCCAGCATTTT
TRBV5-1	-	TRBD2	TRBJ2-1	CASRPTSGGYNEQFF	TGCGCCAGCAGACCGACTAGCGGGGGGTACAATGAGCAGTTCTTC
TRBV9	-	-	TRBJ1-1	CASSPSRTTEAFF	TGTGCCAGCAGCCCCTCGCGAACCACTGAAGCTTTCTTT
TRBV11-2	-	TRBD2	TRBJ2-7	CASSQPPISGGYEQYF	TGTGCCAGCAGCCAGCCCCCCATCAGCGGGGGTTACGAGCAGTACTTC
TRBV5-1	-	-	TRBJ2-3	CASSLAGRRGLNTQYF	TGCGCCAGCAGCTTGGCCGGGCGCCGGGGGTTGAATACGCAGTATTTT
TRBV9	-	-	TRBJ2-5	CASSVGASEETQYF	TGTGCCAGCAGCGTAGGGGCTAGCGAAGAGACCCAGTACTTC
TRBV12-3/TRBV12-4	-	-	TRBJ2-3	CASGEERTDTQYF	TGTGCCAGCGGAGAAGAGCGCACAGATACGCAGTATTTT
TRBV4-3	-	-	TRBJ1-5	CASSFSRGNQPQHF	TGCGCCAGCAGCTTCAGCAGGGGAAATCAGCCCCAGCATTTT
TRBV2	-	-	TRBJ1-4	CASWEGDEKLFF	TGTGCCAGCTGGGAGGGGGATGAAAAACTGTTTTTT
TRBV14	-	-	TRBJ2-7	CASSQLTGGSYEQYF	TGTGCCAGCAGCCAACTGACAGGAGGCTCCTACGAGCAGTACTTC
TRBV5-1	-	-	TRBJ2-5	CASSPRTGRERETQYF	TGCGCCAGCAGCCCCCGGACAGGGCGGGAGCGAGAGACCCAGTACTTC
TRBV18	few	-	TRBJ1-2	CASSPSPGGYTF	TGTGCCAGCTCACCTTCCCCGGGGGGCTACACCTTC
TRBV4-3	once	-	TRBJ2-7	CASSQRRIVPYEQYF	TGCGCCAGCAGCCAACGGCGGATAGTCCCCTACGAGCAGTACTTC
TRBV6-5	-	TRBD1	TRBJ1-5	CASSYSGAGGEPQHF	TGTGCCAGCAGTTACTCTGGGGCAGGGGGTGAGCCCCAGCATTTT
TRBV10-3	once	-	TRBJ1-2	CAIYRDGYTF	TGTGCCATCTACAGGGATGGCTACACCTTC
TRBV4-3	-	-	TRBJ2-6	CASSQDPAGGSGANVLTF	TGCGCCAGCAGCCAAGACCCCGCAGGGGGGTCTGGGGCCAACGTCCTGACTTTC
TRBV6-2/TRBV6-3	once	-	TRBJ2-3	CASSYGREEEDTQYF	TGTGCCAGCAGTTACGGCAGGGAAGAGGAAGATACGCAGTATTTT
TRBV9	-	TRBD1	TRBJ2-7	CASSARPQGDTYEQYF	TGTGCCAGCAGCGCCCGACCACAGGGGGACACCTACGAGCAGTACTTC
TRBV4-1	-	TRBD1	TRBJ2-1	CASSQGQFSRDSSYNEQFF	TGCGCCAGCAGCCAAGGTCAGTTTTCCCGGGACAGTTCCTACAATGAGCAGTTCTTC
TRBV29-1	-	TRBD2	TRBJ2-1	CSVNKRGVGEQFF	TGCAGCGTTAACAAGCGGGGGGTAGGTGAGCAGTTCTTC
TRBV6-5	few	-	TRBJ1-5	CASSWTANQPQHF	TGTGCCAGCAGCTGGACAGCCAATCAGCCCCAGCATTTT
TRBV7-9	few	-	TRBJ2-7	CASSLRVGEQYF	TGTGCCAGCAGCCTCAGGGTCGGCGAGCAGTACTTC
TRBV29-1	-	TRBD1	TRBJ2-6	CSAQDRGSGANVLTF	TGCAGCGCCCAGGACAGGGGCTCTGGGGCCAACGTCCTGACTTTC
TRBV6-2/TRBV6-3	few	-	TRBJ1-1	CASSYSSGSTEAFF	TGTGCCAGCAGTTACTCGAGTGGGAGCACTGAAGCTTTCTTT
TRBV9	-	-	TRBJ1-2	CASSPPGNQPYGYTF	TGTGCCAGCAGCCCTCCAGGAAACCAGCCCTATGGCTACACCTTC
TRBV19	-	-	TRBJ1-2	CASSSAYYGYTF	TGTGCCAGTAGTAGTGCGTACTATGGCTACACCTTC
TRBV28	-	TRBD1	TRBJ2-7	CASSLPTGREQYF	TGTGCCAGCAGTCTACCGACAGGGCGGGAGCAGTACTTC
TRBV29-1	-	-	TRBJ1-2	CSVESGEPGGWYGYTF	TGCAGCGTTGAATCGGGAGAGCCCGGGGGATGGTATGGCTACACCTTC
TRBV5-1	-	TRBD1	TRBJ1-3	CASSARPGQGGNTIYF	TGCGCCAGCAGCGCGAGACCGGGACAGGGTGGAAACACCATATATTTT
TRBV3-1/TRBV3-2	-	-	TRBJ2-3	CASSRTGTGAHTQYF	TGTGCCAGCAGCAGAACCGGGACTGGGGCTCATACGCAGTATTTT
TRBV27	few	-	TRBJ1-2	CASSFGRHYGYTF	TGTGCCAGCAGTTTTGGCAGGCACTATGGCTACACCTTC
TRBV4-3	-	TRBD2	TRBJ2-1	CASSQDSWTSGIYNEQFF	TGCGCCAGCAGCCAAGATTCTTGGACTAGCGGGATATACAATGAGCAGTTCTTC
TRBV24-1	-	-	TRBJ1-3	CATSDFHRKDSTGNTIYF	TGTGCCACCAGTGATTTCCATAGGAAGGACAGTACCGGAAACACCATATATTTT
TRBV28	-	TRBD1	TRBJ1-5	CASQETGGGGQPQHF	TGTGCCAGCCAAGAGACAGGGGGCGGGGGTCAGCCCCAGCATTTT
TRBV27	-	-	TRBJ2-4	CASGTAGAHFIQYF	TGTGCCAGCGGAACTGCGGGCGCGCATTTCATTCAGTACTTC
TRBV5-1	-	-	TRBJ2-3	CASSLWTSTDTQYF	TGCGCCAGCAGCTTGTGGACTAGCACAGATACGCAGTATTTT
TRBV13	-	-	TRBJ2-2	CASSEQSDGGGELFF	TGTGCCAGCAGCGAACAGTCCGACGGGGGCGGGGAGCTGTTTTTT
TRBV7-9	-	TRBD1	TRBJ1-4	CASSSGQGDEKLFF	TGTGCCAGCAGCTCAGGACAGGGCGATGAAAAACTGTTTTTT
TRBV3-1/TRBV3-2	once	TRBD1	TRBJ2-7	CASSQGQGATYEQYF	TGTGCCAGCAGCCAAGGACAGGGTGCTACGTACGAGCAGTACTTC
TRBV2	-	-	TRBJ1-1	CASSLRGVRTEAFF	TGTGCCAGCAGCCTACGGGGGGTACGGACTGAAGCTTTCTTT
TRBV6-6	many	-	TRBJ2-7	CASSPDNTYEQYF	TGTGCCAGCAGTCCGGACAACACCTACGAGCAGTACTTC
TRBV6-5	-	-	TRBJ2-2	CASSFDRNTGELFF	TGTGCCAGCAGTTTTGACAGGAACACCGGGGAGCTGTTTTTT
TRBV12-3/TRBV12-4	-	-	TRBJ2-7	CASSSGHGHEQYF	TGTGCCAGCAGTTCGGGACACGGCCACGAGCAGTACTTC